This is a list of T cell receptor beta chains from one sample in a study of T cell changes during pregnancy in multiple sclerosis. Sequenced by immunoSEQ multiplex PCR; TCRdb stores in-frame clones only, minus some. The data hold about 100,000 clones, with about 92% observed a single time. The sequenced sample was peripheral blood, obtained in the second trimester of pregnancy. These receptors all stem from a female donor with multiple sclerosis, enrolled in a pregnancy study. Both conserved end residues are part of each CDR3. Fields, in order: V gene, J gene, CDR3 length, CDR3 protein.

TRBV6-1	TRBJ1-5	15	CASRSTGASNQPQHF
TRBV2	TRBJ1-1	14	CASSDRGRSTEAFF
TRBV7-3	TRBJ2-1	15	CASSLTSGGAFEQFF
TRBV15	TRBJ1-4	15	CATSRSGQGGEKLFF
TRBV28	TRBJ2-1	16	CASSKGLAGAYNEQFF
TRBV28	TRBJ1-4	16	CASSSGTGGHNEKLFF
TRBV27	TRBJ2-2	14	CASSLGGGTGELFF
TRBV28	TRBJ2-7	13	CASSLGPQFEQYF
TRBV2	TRBJ1-1	14	CASSEYRPNTEAFF
TRBV4-2	TRBJ1-5	16	CASSQEAVAEWQPQHF
TRBV18	TRBJ1-1	14	CASSVQGANTEAFF
TRBV4-2	TRBJ2-2	16	CASSPGWRGDTGELFF
TRBV5-1	TRBJ2-7	15	CASSLGQAASYEQYF